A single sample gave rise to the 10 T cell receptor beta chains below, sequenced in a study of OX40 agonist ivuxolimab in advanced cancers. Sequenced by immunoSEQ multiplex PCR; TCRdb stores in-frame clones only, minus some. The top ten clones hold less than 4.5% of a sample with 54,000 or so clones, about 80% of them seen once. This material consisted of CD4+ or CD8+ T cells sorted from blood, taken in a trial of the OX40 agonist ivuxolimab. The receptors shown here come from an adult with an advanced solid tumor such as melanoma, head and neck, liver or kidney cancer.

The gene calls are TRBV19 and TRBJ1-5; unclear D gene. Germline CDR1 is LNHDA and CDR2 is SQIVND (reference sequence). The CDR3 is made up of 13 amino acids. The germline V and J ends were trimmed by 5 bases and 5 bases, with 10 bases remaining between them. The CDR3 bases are TGTGCCAGTAGTTGGGGAGGCCATCAGCCCCAGCATTTT. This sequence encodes CASSWGGHQPQHF.

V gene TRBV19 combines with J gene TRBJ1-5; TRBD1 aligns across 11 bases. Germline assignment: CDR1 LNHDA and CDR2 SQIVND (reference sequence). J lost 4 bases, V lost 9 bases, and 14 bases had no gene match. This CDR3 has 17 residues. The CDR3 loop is CASTTSHGTGGNQPQHF. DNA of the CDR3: TGTGCCAGCACTACTAGCCACGGGACAGGGGGTAATCAGCCCCAGCATTTT.

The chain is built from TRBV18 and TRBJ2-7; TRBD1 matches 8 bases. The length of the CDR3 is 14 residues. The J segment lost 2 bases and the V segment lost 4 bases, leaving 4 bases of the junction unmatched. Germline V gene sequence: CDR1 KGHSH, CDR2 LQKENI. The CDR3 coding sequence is TGTGCCAGCTCACTGGGACAGGAAACCTACGAGCAGTACTTC. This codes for CASSLGQETYEQYF.

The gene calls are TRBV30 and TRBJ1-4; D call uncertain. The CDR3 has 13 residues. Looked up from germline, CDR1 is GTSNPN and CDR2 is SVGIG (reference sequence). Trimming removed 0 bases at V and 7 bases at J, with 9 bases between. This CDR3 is CAWSVNRGEKLFF. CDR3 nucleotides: TGTGCCTGGAGTGTAAATCGGGGTGAAAAACTGTTTTTT.

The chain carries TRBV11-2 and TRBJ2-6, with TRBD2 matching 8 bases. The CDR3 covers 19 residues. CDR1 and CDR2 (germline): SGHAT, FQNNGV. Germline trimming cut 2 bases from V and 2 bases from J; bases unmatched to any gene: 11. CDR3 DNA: TGTGCCAGCAGCTTATTCTTTGGAGCGGGGGCGGCTGGGGCCAACGTCCTGACTTTC. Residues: CASSLFFGAGAAGANVLTF.

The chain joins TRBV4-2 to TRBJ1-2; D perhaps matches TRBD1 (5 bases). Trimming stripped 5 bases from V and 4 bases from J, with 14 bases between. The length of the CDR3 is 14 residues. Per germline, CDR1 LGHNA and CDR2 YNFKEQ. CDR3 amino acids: CASSLEAGSYGYTF. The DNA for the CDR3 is TGTGCCAGCAGCTTGGAAGCAGGGAGCTATGGCTACACCTTC.

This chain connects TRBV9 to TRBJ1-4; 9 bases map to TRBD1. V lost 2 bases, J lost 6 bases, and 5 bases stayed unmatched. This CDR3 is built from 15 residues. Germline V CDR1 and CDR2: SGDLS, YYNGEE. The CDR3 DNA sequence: TGTGCCAGCAGCGTCACAGGGGGCGCCGATGAAAAACTGTTTTTT. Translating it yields CASSVTGGADEKLFF. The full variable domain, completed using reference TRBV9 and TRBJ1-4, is DSGVTQTPKHLITATGQRVTLRCSPRSGDLSVYWYQQSLDQGLQFLIQYYNGEERAKGNILERFSAQQFPDLHSELNLSSLELGDSALYFCASSVTGGADEKLFFGSGTQLSVL.

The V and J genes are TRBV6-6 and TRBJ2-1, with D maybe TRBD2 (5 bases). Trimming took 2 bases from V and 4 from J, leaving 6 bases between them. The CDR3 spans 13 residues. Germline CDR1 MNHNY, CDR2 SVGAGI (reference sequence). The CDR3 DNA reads TGTGCCAGCAGTTACAGAGGGTACAATGAGCAGTTCTTC. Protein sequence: CASSYRGYNEQFF.

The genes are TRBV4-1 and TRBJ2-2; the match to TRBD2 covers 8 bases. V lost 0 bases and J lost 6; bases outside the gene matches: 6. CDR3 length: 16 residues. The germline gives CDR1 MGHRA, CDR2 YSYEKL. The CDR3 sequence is CASSQERGAEAGELFF. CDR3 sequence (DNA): TGCGCCAGCAGCCAAGAGCGGGGGGCGGAGGCCGGGGAGCTGTTTTTT.

For the CDR3, the DNA is TGTGCCAGCAGCTTAGCATGGGGTGAAGCTTTCTTT. Protein product: CASSLAWGEAFF. The genes are TRBV7-2 and TRBJ1-1; the D is unclear. This CDR3 is 12 amino acids long. Between the trimmed V and J ends, which lost 0 bases and 7 bases, there was a span of 6 bases. The germline V gene has CDR1 SGHTA and CDR2 FQGNSA.